This is a list of T cell receptor beta chains from one sample in a study of identical twins. MiXCR, applied by TCRdb to the 5' RACE reads, yields one record per CDR3 protein. This table holds some 660,000 distinct CDR3 sequences, around 8.3% found once. These data were also filed under a second study, of yellow fever vaccine responses in identical twins.

Sample: PBMCs. Receptors originate from a woman under 30 in good health. Each CDR3 is given with its conserved first and last residue. A D gene is named only where the DNA matches it firmly. Where a row states a size, it is once, few, many or the class of an expanded clone; other rows omit it.

V gene: TRBV5-1
clone size: many
J gene: TRBJ2-7
D gene: -
CDR3 length: 13
CDR3 DNA: TGCGCCACCGGAGGGGGCCCTGGAAACGAGCAGTACTTC
CDR3 protein: CATGGGPGNEQYF

V gene: TRBV11-2
clone size: -
J gene: TRBJ2-7
D gene: TRBD2
CDR3 length: 16
CDR3 DNA: TGTGCCAGCAGCTATCAAGGCGGGAGCCCCTCCTACGAGCAGTACTTC
CDR3 protein: CASSYQGGSPSYEQYF

V gene: TRBV15
clone size: many
J gene: TRBJ2-1
D gene: -
CDR3 length: 17
CDR3 DNA: TGTGCCACCAGCAGAGACGGGACTGGGGGGCAAAACAATGAGCAGTTCTTC
CDR3 protein: CATSRDGTGGQNNEQFF

V gene: TRBV6-1
clone size: -
J gene: TRBJ1-1
D gene: TRBD1
CDR3 length: 15
CDR3 DNA: TGTGCCAGCAGATCAAAGACAGGGGGCGACACTGAAGCTTTCTTT
CDR3 protein: CASRSKTGGDTEAFF

V gene: TRBV20-1
clone size: few
J gene: TRBJ2-1
D gene: TRBD2
CDR3 length: 15
CDR3 DNA: TGCAGTGCTAGCGCTAGCGGGGCCTCCTACAATGAGCAGTTCTTC
CDR3 protein: CSASASGASYNEQFF

V gene: TRBV20-1
clone size: many
J gene: TRBJ2-7
D gene: TRBD2
CDR3 length: 14
CDR3 DNA: TGCAGTGCTTCCTTAGCGGGAGGGCCCTACGAGCAGTACTTC
CDR3 protein: CSASLAGGPYEQYF

V gene: TRBV30
clone size: -
J gene: TRBJ2-3
D gene: -
CDR3 length: 14
CDR3 DNA: TGTGCCTGGAGTCGGTTAGCAAACACAGATACGCAGTATTTT
CDR3 protein: CAWSRLANTDTQYF

V gene: TRBV6-2/TRBV6-3
clone size: many
J gene: TRBJ2-1
D gene: TRBD2
CDR3 length: 16
CDR3 DNA: TGTGCCAGCAGGGGACGAGCGGGACTCCCCTACAATGAGCAGTTCTTC
CDR3 protein: CASRGRAGLPYNEQFF

V gene: TRBV15
clone size: -
J gene: TRBJ1-5
D gene: -
CDR3 length: 15
CDR3 DNA: TGTGCCATCTCGTTGCTCCGCCCTAACACAGATACGCAGCATTTT
CDR3 protein: CAISLLRPNTDTQHF

V gene: TRBV5-6
clone size: many
J gene: TRBJ1-1
D gene: -
CDR3 length: 13
CDR3 DNA: TGTGCCAGCAGCTTGGACAGAAAAATTGAAGCTTTCTTT
CDR3 protein: CASSLDRKIEAFF

V gene: TRBV30
clone size: -
J gene: TRBJ2-7
D gene: TRBD2
CDR3 length: 12
CDR3 DNA: TGTGCCTGGGCCCCTGGGAGGGACGAGCAGTACTTC
CDR3 protein: CAWAPGRDEQYF

V gene: TRBV7-9
clone size: many
J gene: TRBJ2-2
D gene: -
CDR3 length: 16
CDR3 DNA: TGTGCCAGCAGCTCACAGACAGCTACGAACACCGGGGAGCTGTTTTTT
CDR3 protein: CASSSQTATNTGELFF

V gene: TRBV5-1
clone size: -
J gene: TRBJ1-1
D gene: -
CDR3 length: 15
CDR3 DNA: TGCGCCAGCAGCTTGGAGGGGGGGCCGAACACTGAAGCTTTCTTT
CDR3 protein: CASSLEGGPNTEAFF

V gene: TRBV5-1
clone size: many
J gene: TRBJ2-1
D gene: -
CDR3 length: 15
CDR3 DNA: TGCGCCAGCAGCTCCATACCGGGCGCTTTTAATGAGCAGTTCTTC
CDR3 protein: CASSSIPGAFNEQFF

V gene: TRBV7-2
clone size: few
J gene: TRBJ2-7
D gene: -
CDR3 length: 14
CDR3 DNA: TGTGCCAGCAGCCTAGGTATGAGACACCTCGAGCAGTACTTC
CDR3 protein: CASSLGMRHLEQYF

V gene: TRBV5-1
clone size: -
J gene: TRBJ2-7
D gene: TRBD1
CDR3 length: 14
CDR3 DNA: TGCGCCAGCAGCACGGACAGGGGGGCCCACGAGCAGTACTTC
CDR3 protein: CASSTDRGAHEQYF

V gene: TRBV6-5
clone size: few
J gene: TRBJ1-4
D gene: TRBD1
CDR3 length: 16
CDR3 DNA: TGTGCCAGCAGTTACTCGCCTCGACAGGGTGGTGAAAAACTGTTTTTT
CDR3 protein: CASSYSPRQGGEKLFF

V gene: TRBV28
clone size: few
J gene: TRBJ2-7
D gene: -
CDR3 length: 15
CDR3 DNA: TGTGCCAGCACATTGTCCCCGTTCAGCTCCTACGAGCAGTACTTC
CDR3 protein: CASTLSPFSSYEQYF

V gene: TRBV7-2
clone size: few
J gene: TRBJ2-3
D gene: TRBD2
CDR3 length: 16
CDR3 DNA: TGTGCCAGCAGCACCCCGACTAGCGGGAGGACAGATACGCAGTATTTT
CDR3 protein: CASSTPTSGRTDTQYF